The T cell receptor (beta chain) under discussion was sequenced for a study of cytomegalovirus exposure and HLA in healthy donors. The study, taken as a whole, reports: Earlier findings revealed that most TCR beta V segments proved productive either about 87% or about 30% of the time. The study recorded over 150 TCR beta chains that were cytomegalovirus-associated. Common viral pathogens seemed to be connected with several of the most significant clusters, according to a later analysis.

Germline CDR1 and CDR2: KGHSH and LQKENI. This CDR3 has 15 residues. V shed 6 bases and J 5 bases; nucleotides not matched to a gene: 7. This clone was detected once. Its antigen is still unknown. The PCR used 60 Vbeta and 13 Jbeta primers. The method was immunoSEQ multiplex PCR; TCRdb's version includes in-frame clones alone and lacks a portion of them. The table shows 270,000 or so clones, with around 86% occurring only once. The sample taken for sequencing was PBMCs. V and J are TRBV18 and TRBJ2-7, with 13 bases fitting TRBD2. The clonotype was recovered from a man aged 40-50 years in good health and CMV-seropositive. The CDR3 bases are TGTGCCAGCTCTTGGACTAGCGGGAGCCGCAACGAGCAGTACTTC. Residues: CASSWTSGSRNEQYF.